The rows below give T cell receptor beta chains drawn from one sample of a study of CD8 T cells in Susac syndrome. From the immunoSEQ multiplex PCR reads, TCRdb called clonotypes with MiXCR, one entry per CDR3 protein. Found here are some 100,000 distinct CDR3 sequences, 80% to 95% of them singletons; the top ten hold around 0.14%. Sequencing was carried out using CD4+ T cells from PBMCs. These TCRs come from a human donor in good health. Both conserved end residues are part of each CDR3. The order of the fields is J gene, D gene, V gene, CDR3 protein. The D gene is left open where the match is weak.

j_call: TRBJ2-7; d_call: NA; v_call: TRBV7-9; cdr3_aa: CASSLLGQGSYEQYF
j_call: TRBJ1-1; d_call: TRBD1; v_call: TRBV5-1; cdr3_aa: CASRGTGNTEAFF
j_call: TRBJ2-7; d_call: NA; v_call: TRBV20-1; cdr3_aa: CSATIGRSSYEQYF
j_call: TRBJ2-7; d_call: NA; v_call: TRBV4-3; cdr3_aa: CASSQVGGLEQYF
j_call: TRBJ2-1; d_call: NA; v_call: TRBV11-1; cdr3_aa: CASSPRHEQFF
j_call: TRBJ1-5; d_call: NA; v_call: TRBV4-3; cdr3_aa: CASSQGAGGRGNQPQHF
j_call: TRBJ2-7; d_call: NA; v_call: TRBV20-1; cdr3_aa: CSASPSGGQIEQYF
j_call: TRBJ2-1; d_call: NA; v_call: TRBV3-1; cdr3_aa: CASSQPGHEQFF
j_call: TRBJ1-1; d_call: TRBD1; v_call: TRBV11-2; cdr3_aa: CASSPGGFPEAFF
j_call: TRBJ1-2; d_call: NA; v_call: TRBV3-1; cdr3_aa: CASSQVPAVYGYTF
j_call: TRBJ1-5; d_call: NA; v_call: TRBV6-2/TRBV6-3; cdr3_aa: CASSPVTGSQPQHF
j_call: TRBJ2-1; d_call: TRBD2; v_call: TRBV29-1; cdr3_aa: CSARLAGGGEQFF
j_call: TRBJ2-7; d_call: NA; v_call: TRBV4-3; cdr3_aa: CASSPGRYSYEQYF
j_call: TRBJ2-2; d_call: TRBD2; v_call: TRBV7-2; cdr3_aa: CASSFGLAGELFF
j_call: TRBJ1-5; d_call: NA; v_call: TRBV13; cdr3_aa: CASRRGGQPQHF
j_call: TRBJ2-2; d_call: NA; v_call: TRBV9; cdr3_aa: CASSAFIDAGDTGELFF
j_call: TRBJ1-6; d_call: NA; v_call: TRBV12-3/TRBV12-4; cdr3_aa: CASSPNRAGNSPLHF
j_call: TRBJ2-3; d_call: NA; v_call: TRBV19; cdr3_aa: CASMWRDTQYF
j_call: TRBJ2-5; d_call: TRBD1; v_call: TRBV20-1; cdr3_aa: CSAPFTGQGVRETQYF
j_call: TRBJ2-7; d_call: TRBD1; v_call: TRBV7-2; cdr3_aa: CASSFDRGYEQYF
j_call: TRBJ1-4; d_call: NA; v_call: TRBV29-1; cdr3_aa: CSVVSIASNEKLFF
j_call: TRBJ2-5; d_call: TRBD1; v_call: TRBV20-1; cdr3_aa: CSARDAARTGLFGETQYF
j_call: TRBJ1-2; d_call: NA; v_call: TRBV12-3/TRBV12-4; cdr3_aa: CASSLAGTLSGYTF
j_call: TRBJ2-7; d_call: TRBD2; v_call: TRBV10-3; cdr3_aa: CAVLTSGNSYEQYF
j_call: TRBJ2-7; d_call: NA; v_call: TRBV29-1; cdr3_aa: CSIEIPGNLSYEQYF
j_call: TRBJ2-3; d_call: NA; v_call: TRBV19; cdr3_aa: CASSTPSGATQYF
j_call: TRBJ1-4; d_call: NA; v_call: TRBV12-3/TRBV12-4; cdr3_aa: CASSSPGANEKLFF
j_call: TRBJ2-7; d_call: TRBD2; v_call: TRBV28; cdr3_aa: CASSLSAGGTYEQYF